One and the same sample provided the 20 T cell receptor beta chains below, sequenced in a study of CD8+CD57+ T cells in acquired aplastic anemia. Genomic DNA templated the TCR beta VDJ and CDR3 profiling. Each CDR3 protein gets one entry after TCRdb re-called the reads with MiXCR. Here the sample spans about 160,000 distinct CDR3 sequences, around 45% being singletons. Sequencing was done on a sample of sorted CD4+, CD8+, or CD8+CD57+ T cells (not recorded which) from PBMCs. The receptors were gathered from a human donor in good health.

This clonotype was picked up many times. The chain joins TRBV5-4 to TRBJ1-6; D is undetermined. V dropped 4 bases and J dropped 6 bases, with 14 bases sitting between them. The CDR3 length is 15 residues. Per the germline V gene, CDR1 is SGHNT and CDR2 is YYREEE (reference sequence). The CDR3 region has the DNA TGTGCCAGCAGCATACCGGGATCGACTAATTCACCCCTCCACTTT. Amino acid sequence: CASSIPGSTNSPLHF.

The sample holds many counts of this clonotype. V and J are TRBV18 and TRBJ2-1, with D uncertain. Deletions cut 0 bases from V and 9 bases from J, with 15 bases between. The CDR3 is 15 residues long. Germline CDR1 is KGHSH and CDR2 is LQKENI. CDR3 sequence (DNA): TGTGCCAGCTCACCACCGTTTATGACGACTGGTGAGCAGTTCTTC. This encodes CASSPPFMTTGEQFF.

The chain carries TRBV20-1 and TRBJ2-7; 9 nucleotides match TRBD2. This CDR3 has 15 residues. V was clipped by 1 base and J by 7 bases; unmatched bases: 11. Germline-derived CDR1 and CDR2 are DFQATT and SNEGSKA (reference sequence). CDR3 sequence (DNA): TGCAGTGCTAGAGGCACCCTCCGGGCGGGAGGGGAGCAGTACTTC. It specifies CSARGTLRAGGEQYF.

The chain recombines TRBV2 with TRBJ2-1, with D hard to call. CDR3 length equals 9 residues. With 10 bases removed from V and 6 bases from J, the gap between germline ends came to 4 bases. Germline V gives CDR1 SNHLY, CDR2 FYNNEI. The CDR3 nucleotides read TGTGCCACCACCAATGAGCAGTTCTTC. Its translation: CATTNEQFF.

A single count supports this clonotype. The rearrangement joins TRBV25-1 to TRBJ1-1; 8 bases line up with TRBD1. The CDR3 is made up of 18 amino acids. Germline V gene data show CDR1 as MGHDK and CDR2 as SYGVNS. V gave up 1 base and J gave up 1 base; unmatched junction bases: 11. The CDR3 DNA is TGTGCCAGCAGTGAATTCCCCGTGGGGACAGGAGCGAACACTGAAGCTTTCTTT. Its translation: CASSEFPVGTGANTEAFF.

This clonotype was counted only a few times. The chain couples TRBV7-2 to TRBJ2-5, with D possibly TRBD2 on 5 matching bases. V was shortened by 5 bases and J by 2 bases, with 9 bases between the two germline ends. This CDR3 contains 13 residues. Looked up from germline, CDR1 is SGHTA and CDR2 is FQGNSA. This chain's CDR3 is CASSTSYQETQYF. The CDR3 DNA reads TGTGCCAGCAGCACTAGTTATCAAGAGACCCAGTACTTC.

J is TRBJ1-6 and V is TRBV6-2 or TRBV6-3, with TRBD1 as a possible D gene (5 bases). V shed 5 bases and J shed 5 bases, with 13 bases lying between them. Germline V lookup: CDR1 MNHEY, CDR2 SVGEGT. The CDR3 covers 15 residues. The CDR3 DNA reads as TGTGCCAGCAGTCTACGGGACGGCCATAATTCACCCCTCCACTTT. Encoded protein: CASSLRDGHNSPLHF.

In its sample, this clonotype was seen many times. This sequence joins TRBV29-1 and TRBJ2-7, with D possibly matching TRBD1 (5 bases). This CDR3 region has 12 residues. The V end lost 5 bases, the J end lost 5 bases, and 13 bases lay between the germline ends. The germline CDR1 and CDR2 sequences are SQVTM and ANQGSEA. The CDR3 nucleotides read TGCAGCGTTTCCTCAGGGATCCACGAGCAGTACTTC. Translation gives CSVSSGIHEQYF.

This rearrangement joins TRBV25-1 to TRBJ1-2; possible D gene TRBD1, 6 bases. In germline, CDR1 is MGHDK, CDR2 SYGVNS. The V gene lost 2 bases and the J gene lost 7 bases, with 14 bases spanning the gap. This CDR3 has 14 residues. CDR3 in DNA: TGTGCCAGCAGTGAAAATCCAGGGGAGGGTGGCTACACCTTC. It yields the protein CASSENPGEGGYTF.

V and J are TRBV15 and TRBJ2-7; D is possibly TRBD1 or TRBD2 (5 bases each). The CDR3 consists of 14 residues. Trimming removed 5 bases from V and 2 bases from J, with 13 bases in between. Germline V gene sequence: CDR1 LNHNV, CDR2 YYDKDF (reference sequence). For the CDR3, the DNA is TGTGCCACCAGCCCGGGGCGAGGGACCTACGAGCAGTACTTC. Protein: CATSPGRGTYEQYF.

The chain recombines TRBV19 with TRBJ2-7, with 7 bases aligning to TRBD1. Unmatched junction bases numbered 13, after V lost 4 bases and J lost 1 base. CDR3 length: 17 amino acids. Per the germline V gene, CDR1 is LNHDA and CDR2 is SQIVND (reference sequence). The CDR3 nucleotides read TGTGCCAGTAGTACCACCCGGACAGGCCCCACTTCCTACGAGCAGTACTTC. Translating it yields CASSTTRTGPTSYEQYF.

About this clonotype: Just one base apart from a much larger clone, this may be a read error. This chain joins TRBV12-3 or TRBV12-4 and TRBJ1-2; TRBD1 aligns across 7 bases. Trimming took 8 bases from V and 4 from J; bases not matched to a gene: 7. The CDR3 loop spans 13 amino acids. The CDR3 sequence is CASGAGQVYGYTF. The CDR3 DNA is TGTGCCAGCGGGGCCGGACAGGTCTATGGCTACACCTTC.

This clonotype has ten or more counts. V usage is TRBV5-6 and J usage is TRBJ2-7, with D unresolved. V lost 0 bases and J lost 7, with 11 bases in between. From germline, CDR1 is SGHDT and CDR2 YYEEEE. The CDR3 totals 13 residues. The chain's CDR3 is CASSLGPPTEQYF. The DNA for the CDR3 is TGTGCCAGCAGCTTGGGACCACCTACGGAGCAGTACTTC.

The CDR3 spells CSVPGTSGSQETQYF. CDR3 coding DNA: TGCAGCGTCCCCGGGACTAGCGGGAGCCAAGAGACCCAGTACTTC. The chain joins TRBV29-1 to TRBJ2-5, with TRBD2 matching over 14 bases. Germline loops: CDR1 SQVTM, CDR2 ANQGSEA. V shed 6 bases, J shed 1 base, and the junction held 4 bases outside the gene matches. This CDR3 is 15 amino acids long.

There are many counts of this clonotype. This rearrangement joins TRBV7-2 to TRBJ2-1, with unresolved D. Trimming removed 1 base from V and 0 bases from J, with 7 bases in between. This CDR3 has 15 residues. Germline V gene sequence: CDR1 SGHTA, CDR2 FQGNSA. CDR3 sequence (DNA): TGTGCCAGCAGCTTAGGCGTAGGCTCCTACAATGAGCAGTTCTTC. It translates to CASSLGVGSYNEQFF.

This clonotype came up many times. This chain connects TRBV12-3 or TRBV12-4 to TRBJ1-6; 7 bases align to TRBD1. The CDR3 contains 19 residues. The V gene end was trimmed by 5 bases and the J gene end by 0 bases; junction bases not matched to a gene: 13. The CDR3 region is CASSPSQTGYRSYNSPLHF. CDR3 coding DNA: TGTGCCAGCAGTCCCTCCCAGACAGGGTACCGCTCCTATAATTCACCCCTCCACTTT.

V usage is TRBV29-1 and J usage is TRBJ2-6; no definite D call. Germline lookup yields CDR1 SQVTM and CDR2 ANQGSEA. The V gene lost 6 bases and the J gene lost 4 bases, with 7 bases spanning the gap. This CDR3 has 12 residues. As DNA, the CDR3 is TGCAGCGTATGGACCGGGGCCAACGTCCTGACTTTC. Translation: CSVWTGANVLTF.

The chain is built from TRBV24-1 and TRBJ1-6; TRBD1 might be the D (5 bases). V lost 2 bases and J lost 4, with 5 bases in between. Germline CDR1 is KGHDR and CDR2 is SFDVKD. This CDR3 is built from 14 residues. CDR3 amino acids: CATSDSGYNSPLHF. For the CDR3, the DNA is TGTGCCACCAGTGATTCAGGGTATAATTCACCCCTCCACTTT.

The chain has TRBV20-1 and TRBJ1-1, with a possible D match to TRBD1 (5 bases). This CDR3 spans 14 amino acids. Germline V gene sequence: CDR1 DFQATT, CDR2 SNEGSKA (reference sequence). V was pared by 3 bases and J by 3 bases, with 14 bases between. CDR3 protein: CSARPAGLDTEAFF. DNA for the CDR3: TGCAGTGCTAGGCCCGCAGGGTTGGACACTGAAGCTTTCTTT.

The chain links TRBV12-3 or TRBV12-4 to TRBJ2-2; 7 positions match TRBD1. The CDR3 contains 16 residues. V gave up 4 bases and J gave up 5 bases; unmatched junction bases: 10. This CDR3 reads CASSYIMRGPTGELFF. CDR3 bases: TGTGCCAGCAGTTACATTATGAGGGGGCCTACCGGGGAGCTGTTTTTT.